The rows below give T cell receptor beta chains drawn from one sample of a study of PD-L1 blockade in urothelial cancer. Some clones are missing from TCRdb's copy, which holds only in-frame ones; the method was immunoSEQ multiplex PCR. This sample has 50,000 to 65,000 clones, with under 90% found just once. The source material was PBMCs, sampled around atezolizumab (anti-PD-L1) treatment. The receptors here all came from a man between 65 and 79 years old with urothelial cancer. CDR3s include the opening cysteine and the closing phenylalanine or tryptophan. A D gene is named only where the DNA matches it firmly. Some rows mark clone size as missing; the rest say once, few, many or name a class of expanded clone.

clone_size	j_call	d_call	v_call	cdr3_aa	cdr3_nt
.	TRBJ1-2	TRBD1	TRBV10-3	CAISEGQGYYGYTF	TGTGCCATCAGTGAGGGACAGGGTTACTATGGCTACACCTTC
.	TRBJ2-7	.	TRBV27	CASSSTGLRTYEQYF	TGTGCCAGCAGTTCGACAGGACTGCGAACCTACGAGCAGTACTTC
few	TRBJ1-3	.	TRBV9	CASSVDGGNTIYF	TGTGCCAGCAGCGTAGACGGTGGAAACACCATATATTTT
.	TRBJ2-1	TRBD2	TRBV19	CASSIEASGGFNEQFF	TGTGCCAGTAGTATCGAGGCTAGCGGGGGTTTCAATGAGCAGTTCTTC
.	TRBJ1-5	.	TRBV28	CATMNYSNQPQHF	TGTGCCACGATGAACTATAGCAATCAGCCCCAGCATTTT
.	TRBJ1-1	.	TRBV6-4	CASRIDRMNTEAFF	TGTGCCAGCAGGATCGACAGGATGAACACTGAAGCTTTCTTT
few	TRBJ2-3	.	TRBV11-2	CASSHLLSPHTQYF	TGTGCCAGCAGCCACCTCCTTAGCCCACATACGCAGTATTTT
.	TRBJ2-1	TRBD2	TRBV7-2	CASSFTSGAYNEQFF	TGTGCCAGCAGCTTCACTAGCGGGGCCTACAATGAGCAGTTCTTC
once	TRBJ1-4	.	TRBV7-9	CASSGSNLATNEKLFF	TGTGCCAGCAGCGGTAGTAACCTTGCAACTAATGAAAAACTGTTTTTT
.	TRBJ2-7	TRBD1	TRBV27	CASRGSGTGAGEQYF	TGTGCCAGCCGCGGGTCCGGGACAGGGGCTGGTGAGCAGTACTTC
few	TRBJ2-3	.	TRBV5-5	CASSLPRTDTQYF	TGTGCCAGCAGCTTGCCGCGTACAGATACGCAGTATTTT
.	TRBJ2-3	TRBD1	TRBV11-1	CASRGGVSTDTQYF	TGTGCCAGCAGAGGGGGCGTCAGCACAGATACGCAGTATTTT
.	TRBJ2-7	TRBD2	TRBV19	CAPRGASGRALSSYEQYF	TGTGCCCCTAGGGGGGCTAGCGGGAGGGCCCTTAGCTCCTACGAGCAGTACTTC
once	TRBJ2-1	TRBD1	TRBV29-1	CSVVLGDRGFADEQFF	TGCAGCGTTGTGCTTGGGGACAGGGGGTTCGCGGATGAGCAGTTCTTC
.	TRBJ2-5	TRBD1	TRBV6-6	CASSFADRDKTQYF	TGTGCCAGCAGTTTCGCCGACAGGGACAAGACCCAGTACTTC
.	TRBJ1-1	.	TRBV4-1	CASSQEVGGSRTEAFF	TGCGCCAGCAGCCAAGAAGTTGGGGGGAGCCGCACTGAAGCTTTCTTT
once	TRBJ1-6	.	TRBV18	CASSGGNNSPLHF	TGTGCCAGCTCGGGGGGAAATAATTCACCCCTCCACTTT
few	TRBJ2-7	TRBD2	TRBV10-3	CAISSPGLAVDEQYF	TGTGCCATCAGCTCACCGGGACTAGCGGTCGACGAGCAGTACTTC
few	TRBJ1-1	.	TRBV6-5	CASSDRITEAFF	TGTGCCAGCAGTGACAGGATTACTGAAGCTTTCTTT
.	TRBJ2-1	TRBD1	TRBV6-9	CASSLLEDRGCYNEQFF	TGTGCCAGCAGTTTGTTAGAGGACAGGGGTTGCTACAATGAGCAGTTCTTC
few	TRBJ2-1	.	TRBV11-1	CASSPRGRNEQFF	TGTGCCAGCAGCCCCCGAGGGAGGAATGAGCAGTTCTTC
.	TRBJ1-2	TRBD1	TRBV6-5	CASSLQKTGNYGYTF	TGTGCCAGCAGCTTGCAAAAGACAGGGAATTATGGCTACACCTTC
.	TRBJ2-7	.	TRBV19	CASSLSWGRPYEQYF	TGTGCCAGTAGTTTATCGTGGGGGCGGCCCTACGAGCAGTACTTC
.	TRBJ2-1	.	TRBV29-1	CSVGPRQVHEQFF	TGCAGCGTTGGTCCACGGCAGGTCCATGAGCAGTTCTTC
.	TRBJ2-1	TRBD2	TRBV27	CASSSNSGRIYNEQFF	TGTGCCAGCAGCTCTAATAGCGGGAGGATCTACAATGAGCAGTTCTTC
.	TRBJ2-2	TRBD2	TRBV5-1	CASRASGPGPGELFF	TGCGCCAGCAGGGCTAGCGGGCCCGGACCCGGGGAGCTGTTTTTT
few	TRBJ1-2	.	TRBV2	CARRKGQVYGYTF	TGTGCCAGGCGAAAGGGGCAGGTCTATGGCTACACCTTC
once	TRBJ1-1	.	TRBV7-9	CASSSTGDYTEAFF	TGTGCCAGCAGCTCGACAGGAGACTACACTGAAGCTTTCTTT
.	TRBJ1-2	TRBD1	TRBV18	CASSPSRDRVYGYTF	TGTGCCAGCTCACCCTCGAGGGACAGGGTCTATGGCTACACCTTC
.	TRBJ2-3	TRBD2	TRBV6-6	CASSLGGGTDTQYF	TGTGCCAGCAGTCTGGGGGGGGGTACAGATACGCAGTATTTT
.	TRBJ2-7	TRBD2	TRBV28	CASSLGRLAGDYEQYF	TGTGCCAGCAGTTTAGGTAGACTAGCGGGGGACTACGAGCAGTACTTC
few	TRBJ2-3	TRBD2	TRBV28	CASSATSDGTDTQYF	TGTGCCAGCAGCGCGACTAGCGACGGGACAGATACGCAGTATTTT
once	TRBJ1-1	.	TRBV2	CASKPQWNTEAFF	TGTGCCAGCAAACCACAATGGAACACTGAAGCTTTCTTT
.	TRBJ2-1	TRBD2	TRBV4-2	CASSQDPQRLAGVANNEQFF	TGTGCCAGCAGCCAAGATCCCCAGAGACTAGCGGGAGTAGCGAACAATGAGCAGTTCTTC
.	TRBJ2-3	TRBD2	TRBV5-4	CASSLDLAGGVDTQYF	TGTGCCAGCAGCTTGGACCTAGCGGGAGGGGTAGATACGCAGTATTTT
.	TRBJ2-7	.	TRBV7-7	CASSLGGPTYEQYF	TGTGCTAGCAGCTTAGGGGGGCCCACCTACGAGCAGTACTTC
.	TRBJ2-1	.	TRBV6-1	CASSDGDRRDNEQFF	TGTGCCAGCAGTGACGGTGACAGAAGGGACAATGAGCAGTTCTTC
.	TRBJ2-7	.	TRBV11-2	CASSHLRVEQYF	TGTGCCAGCAGCCACCTCAGGGTGGAGCAGTACTTC
.	TRBJ1-3	.	TRBV5-4	CASSFWGAVGGNTIYF	TGTGCCAGCAGCTTCTGGGGCGCAGTGGGAGGAAACACCATATATTTT
.	TRBJ2-1	.	TRBV7-8	CASSPTRGAPYNEQFF	TGTGCCAGCAGCCCAACCCGCGGGGCCCCCTACAATGAGCAGTTCTTC
few	TRBJ1-2	.	TRBV6-5	CASSYGRVNYGYTF	TGTGCCAGCAGTTACGGCAGGGTTAACTATGGCTACACCTTC
.	TRBJ1-1	.	TRBV6-1	CASAVGGDTEAFF	TGTGCCTCTGCGGTCGGGGGGGACACTGAAGCTTTCTTT
.	TRBJ2-7	.	TRBV28	CASSPPGTPLYEQYF	TGTGCCAGCAGTCCCCCCGGGACACCCCTCTACGAGCAGTACTTC
few	TRBJ2-1	.	TRBV10-1	CASSEWAGDNEQFF	TGCGCCAGCAGTGAGTGGGCAGGGGACAATGAGCAGTTCTTC
.	TRBJ1-5	TRBD1	TRBV4-1	CASSQGFGQGDQPQHF	TGCGCCAGCAGTCAAGGGTTCGGACAGGGGGATCAGCCCCAGCATTTT
.	TRBJ1-1	TRBD1	TRBV10-3	CAISARGPTGTEAFF	TGTGCCATCAGTGCCAGGGGGCCCACGGGCACTGAAGCTTTCTTT
once	TRBJ2-1	.	TRBV4-1	CASSQLGGIWNEQFF	TGCGCCAGCAGCCAATTGGGCGGGATATGGAATGAGCAGTTCTTC
.	TRBJ2-1	TRBD2	TRBV5-1	CASSLGLAGGNEQFF	TGCGCCAGCAGCTTGGGGCTAGCGGGAGGGAATGAGCAGTTCTTC
.	TRBJ2-1	TRBD1	TRBV5-1	CASSRDRDNEQFF	TGCGCCAGCAGCCGGGACAGGGATAATGAGCAGTTCTTC